These 17 T cell receptor beta chains share one sample of origin, sequenced in a study of T-cell memory formation after mild COVID-19 (dated by TCRdb to 2020 to 2022). Library construction relied on 5' RACE. Sequencing took place on an Illumina NovaSeq 6000. The raw public reads went through TCRdb reprocessing: fastp at Q25, MiXCR clone calling, in-frame beta chains kept. Each CDR3 protein gets just one entry, which takes the most common genes and DNA from the rows behind it. In all, the sample holds 300,000 to 400,000 distinct CDR3 sequences, and 25% to 30% of those were seen once. Of the sample, less than 15% is held by the ten largest clones. Material: PBMCs or a T cell subset sorted from them (not recorded which). The receptors were gathered from an adult woman who had mild COVID-19 (a few samples of this study predate the infection). The sample titles of this study are shuffled in the database, so cell type and time point are left out; the donor was told from shared clones.

The rearrangement links TRBV12-3 or TRBV12-4 to TRBJ1-5; no reliable D call. The germline V and J ends were trimmed by 2 bases and 10 bases, with 9 bases remaining between them. The CDR3 loop spans 12 amino acids. The DNA of the CDR3 is TGTGCCAGCAGTTTACCTGCTGGACCCCAGCATTTT. Protein: CASSLPAGPQHF.

This clonotype has only a few counts. This chain connects TRBV20-1 to TRBJ1-5; 8 bases agree with TRBD1. J gave up 0 bases and V 2 bases, and 3 bases lay outside the gene matches. The CDR3 runs 15 residues. Per the germline V gene, CDR1 is DFQATT and CDR2 is SNEGSKA (reference sequence). The CDR3 sequence is CSARRQGPSNQPQHF. The DNA of the CDR3 is TGCAGTGCTAGACGACAGGGGCCTAGCAATCAGCCCCAGCATTTT.

The genes are TRBV6-1 and TRBJ2-3; 11 bases fit TRBD2. Germline-derived CDR1 and CDR2 are MNHNS and SASEGT. Unmatched junction bases numbered 10, after V lost 5 bases and J lost 3 bases. This CDR3 comprises 17 residues. The CDR3: CASSPRTSGFMTDTQYF. Written as DNA, the CDR3 is TGTGCCAGCAGTCCAAGGACTAGCGGGTTCATGACAGATACGCAGTATTTT.

The chain employs TRBV6-5 and TRBJ2-3; TRBD1 matches at 7 bases. In germline, CDR1 is MNHEY, CDR2 SVGAGI. Trimming removed 6 bases from V and 0 bases from J; junction bases left unmatched: 9. The CDR3 runs 16 residues. The CDR3 coding sequence is TGTGCCAGCAGGGGGGACAGCGGCATCAGCACAGATACGCAGTATTTT. Translated, it gives CASRGDSGISTDTQYF.

On this clonotype itself: A read error may produce the germline difference seen at one junction end. V usage is TRBV7-7 and J usage is TRBJ2-1, with 7 bases fitting TRBD2. This CDR3 has 16 amino acids. Germline assignment: CDR1 SSHAT and CDR2 FNYEAQ (reference sequence). CDR3 sequence reads: CASSPRLASGANEQFF. The CDR3 DNA is TGTGCTAGCAGCCCCCGACTAGCCAGCGGCGCCAATGAGCAGTTCTTC.

This clonotype was counted between two and nine times. The chain recombines TRBV27 with TRBJ1-5, with 9 bases matching TRBD1. This CDR3 spans 15 amino acids. After removal of 6 bases from V and 1 base from J, the junction contained 4 bases not matched to a gene. Germline V CDR1 and CDR2: MNHEY, SMNVEV (reference sequence). For the CDR3, the DNA is TGTGCCAGCAGGAGACAGGGGGGGAGCAATCAGCCCCAGCATTTT. It codes for CASRRQGGSNQPQHF.

This clonotype was seen only a few times. The gene calls are TRBV6-4 and TRBJ2-1; 11 bases are a match to TRBD2. Germline V gene lookup returns CDR1 MRHNA and CDR2 SNTAGT. Trimming at V came to 5 bases and at J to 4 bases, leaving 4 bases not matched to a gene. The CDR3 extends over 15 amino acids. CDR3: CASSILAGDYNEQFF. The CDR3 nucleotides read TGTGCCAGCAGTATACTAGCGGGAGATTACAATGAGCAGTTCTTC.

The V call is TRBV7-6, the J call TRBJ2-1; a possible D gene is TRBD1 (6 bases). In germline, CDR1 is SGHVS, CDR2 FNYEAQ. The CDR3 has 15 residues. V lost 5 bases to trimming and J lost 0 bases, with 11 bases between them. CDR3 region: CASSLGQTSYNEQFF. CDR3 sequence (DNA): TGTGCCAGCAGCCTCGGACAGACCTCCTACAATGAGCAGTTCTTC.

The chain combines TRBV10-3 with TRBJ2-2, with 8 bases fitting TRBD1. Trimming cost V 4 bases and J 4 bases; bases outside gene matches: 5. This CDR3 region has 15 residues. Looked up from germline, CDR1 is ENHRY and CDR2 is SYGVKD. Here the CDR3 reads CAISGGQESTGELFF. In nucleotides, the CDR3 is TGTGCCATCAGTGGGGGACAGGAGTCCACCGGGGAGCTGTTTTTT.

The CDR3 reads CSVGYFYEQYF. The CDR3 DNA sequence: TGCAGCGTTGGTTATTTCTACGAGCAGTACTTC. The chain joins TRBV29-1 to TRBJ2-7, with D unclear. Germline CDR1 SQVTM, CDR2 ANQGSEA. The length of the CDR3 is 11 residues. With 4 bases removed from V and 3 bases from J, the gap between germline ends came to 7 bases.

This rearrangement joins TRBV13 to TRBJ2-4, with 9 bases matching TRBD1. Trimming at V came to 5 bases and at J to 9 bases, leaving 8 bases not matched to a gene. Germline CDR1 PRHDT, CDR2 FYEKMQ (reference sequence). The CDR3 length is 14 residues. The CDR3 protein is CASSLRTGALIQYF. CDR3 sequence (DNA): TGTGCCAGCAGCCTACGGACAGGGGCCCTCATTCAGTACTTC.

This clonotype was seen a handful of times. V is TRBV4-1 and J is TRBJ2-1; no reliable D call. Germline V lookup: CDR1 MGHRA, CDR2 YSYEKL. V was clipped by 0 bases and J by 3 bases, with 6 bases between them. This CDR3 region has 14 residues. This chain's CDR3 is CASSQDLSYNEQFF. Here the CDR3 DNA reads TGCGCCAGCAGCCAAGATTTGAGCTACAATGAGCAGTTCTTC.

This clonotype came up many times. The chain joins TRBV29-1 to TRBJ2-3; 9 nucleotides match TRBD1. Germline-derived CDR1 and CDR2 are SQVTM and ANQGSEA. Trimming at V came to 3 bases and at J to 3 bases, leaving 1 base not matched to a gene. This CDR3 region has 13 residues. The CDR3 bases are TGCAGCGTTGACGGGACAGGGACAGATACGCAGTATTTT. Translation gives CSVDGTGTDTQYF.

The chain links TRBV5-6 to TRBJ1-6; no reliable D call. CDR3 length equals 14 residues. Germline CDR1 SGHDT, CDR2 YYEEEE. Trimming left V 0 bases short and J 7 bases short, with 8 bases between. The CDR3, as DNA: TGTGCCAGCAGCTTGGGGCAGACGAATTCACCCCTCCACTTT. Translating it yields CASSLGQTNSPLHF.

This sequence joins TRBV15 and TRBJ2-2, with a weak D call TRBD1 (5 bases). This CDR3 comprises 14 residues. Germline V gene data show CDR1 as LNHNV and CDR2 as YYDKDF (reference sequence). With 5 bases removed from V and 1 base from J, the gap between germline ends came to 8 bases. CDR3 residues: CATSLDRNTGELFF. The CDR3 DNA sequence: TGTGCCACCAGCTTAGACAGGAACACCGGGGAGCTGTTTTTT.

A word on this clonotype: At one end the junction does not follow the germline gene, possibly because of a read error. This chain connects TRBV7-2 to TRBJ2-3, with D tentatively TRBD2 (5 bases). Germline CDR1 is SGHTA and CDR2 is FQGNSA. The CDR3 loop spans 15 amino acids. The CDR3 region has the DNA TGTGCCAGCAGCAACGAGGGAAACCTCCGGGATAAGCAGTATTTT. Protein sequence: CASSNEGNLRDKQYF.

This sequence joins TRBV7-2 and TRBJ2-3, with D perhaps TRBD2 (6 bases). V was shortened by 0 bases and J by 5 bases, with 12 bases between the two germline ends. Looked up from germline, CDR1 is SGHTA and CDR2 is FQGNSA. The CDR3 extends over 15 amino acids. CDR3 protein: CASSLAAGWQDTQYF. Here the CDR3 DNA reads TGTGCCAGCAGCTTAGCGGCGGGGTGGCAAGATACGCAGTATTTT.